The entry below gives a single T cell receptor beta chain sequence along with its context. What it binds is not known. These data originate in a study of T-cell memory formation after mild COVID-19. Study context: TCR clusters showed largely donor specificity. Study-level points and caveats: Some clones that responded turned up in pre-infection memory, which suggests that cross-reactive memory joined in. Later expanders leaned CD4+, whereas clones that contracted between day 15 and 85 were balanced CD4/CD8.

TCRdb reprocessed the 5' RACE reads via MiXCR and lists one record per CDR3 protein. Altogether fewer than 450,000 distinct CDR3 sequences are present, 24% being singletons, with the ten largest covering 8.8%. The TCR sequence derives from an adult woman who had mild COVID-19 (a few samples of this study predate the infection). Cell type and time point are not known. The sequenced sample was PBMCs or a T cell subset sorted from them (not recorded which).

The CDR3 loop reads CSARRVGQGETQYF. The CDR3 DNA reads TGCAGTGCTAGGAGAGTAGGACAAGGAGAGACCCAGTACTTC. The chain combines TRBV20-1 with TRBJ2-5, with TRBD1 as a possible D gene (5 bases). CDR1 is DFQATT and CDR2 is SNEGSKA in the germline V gene (reference sequence). The CDR3 is 14 amino acids. V lost 3 bases to trimming and J lost 4 bases, with 15 bases between them.